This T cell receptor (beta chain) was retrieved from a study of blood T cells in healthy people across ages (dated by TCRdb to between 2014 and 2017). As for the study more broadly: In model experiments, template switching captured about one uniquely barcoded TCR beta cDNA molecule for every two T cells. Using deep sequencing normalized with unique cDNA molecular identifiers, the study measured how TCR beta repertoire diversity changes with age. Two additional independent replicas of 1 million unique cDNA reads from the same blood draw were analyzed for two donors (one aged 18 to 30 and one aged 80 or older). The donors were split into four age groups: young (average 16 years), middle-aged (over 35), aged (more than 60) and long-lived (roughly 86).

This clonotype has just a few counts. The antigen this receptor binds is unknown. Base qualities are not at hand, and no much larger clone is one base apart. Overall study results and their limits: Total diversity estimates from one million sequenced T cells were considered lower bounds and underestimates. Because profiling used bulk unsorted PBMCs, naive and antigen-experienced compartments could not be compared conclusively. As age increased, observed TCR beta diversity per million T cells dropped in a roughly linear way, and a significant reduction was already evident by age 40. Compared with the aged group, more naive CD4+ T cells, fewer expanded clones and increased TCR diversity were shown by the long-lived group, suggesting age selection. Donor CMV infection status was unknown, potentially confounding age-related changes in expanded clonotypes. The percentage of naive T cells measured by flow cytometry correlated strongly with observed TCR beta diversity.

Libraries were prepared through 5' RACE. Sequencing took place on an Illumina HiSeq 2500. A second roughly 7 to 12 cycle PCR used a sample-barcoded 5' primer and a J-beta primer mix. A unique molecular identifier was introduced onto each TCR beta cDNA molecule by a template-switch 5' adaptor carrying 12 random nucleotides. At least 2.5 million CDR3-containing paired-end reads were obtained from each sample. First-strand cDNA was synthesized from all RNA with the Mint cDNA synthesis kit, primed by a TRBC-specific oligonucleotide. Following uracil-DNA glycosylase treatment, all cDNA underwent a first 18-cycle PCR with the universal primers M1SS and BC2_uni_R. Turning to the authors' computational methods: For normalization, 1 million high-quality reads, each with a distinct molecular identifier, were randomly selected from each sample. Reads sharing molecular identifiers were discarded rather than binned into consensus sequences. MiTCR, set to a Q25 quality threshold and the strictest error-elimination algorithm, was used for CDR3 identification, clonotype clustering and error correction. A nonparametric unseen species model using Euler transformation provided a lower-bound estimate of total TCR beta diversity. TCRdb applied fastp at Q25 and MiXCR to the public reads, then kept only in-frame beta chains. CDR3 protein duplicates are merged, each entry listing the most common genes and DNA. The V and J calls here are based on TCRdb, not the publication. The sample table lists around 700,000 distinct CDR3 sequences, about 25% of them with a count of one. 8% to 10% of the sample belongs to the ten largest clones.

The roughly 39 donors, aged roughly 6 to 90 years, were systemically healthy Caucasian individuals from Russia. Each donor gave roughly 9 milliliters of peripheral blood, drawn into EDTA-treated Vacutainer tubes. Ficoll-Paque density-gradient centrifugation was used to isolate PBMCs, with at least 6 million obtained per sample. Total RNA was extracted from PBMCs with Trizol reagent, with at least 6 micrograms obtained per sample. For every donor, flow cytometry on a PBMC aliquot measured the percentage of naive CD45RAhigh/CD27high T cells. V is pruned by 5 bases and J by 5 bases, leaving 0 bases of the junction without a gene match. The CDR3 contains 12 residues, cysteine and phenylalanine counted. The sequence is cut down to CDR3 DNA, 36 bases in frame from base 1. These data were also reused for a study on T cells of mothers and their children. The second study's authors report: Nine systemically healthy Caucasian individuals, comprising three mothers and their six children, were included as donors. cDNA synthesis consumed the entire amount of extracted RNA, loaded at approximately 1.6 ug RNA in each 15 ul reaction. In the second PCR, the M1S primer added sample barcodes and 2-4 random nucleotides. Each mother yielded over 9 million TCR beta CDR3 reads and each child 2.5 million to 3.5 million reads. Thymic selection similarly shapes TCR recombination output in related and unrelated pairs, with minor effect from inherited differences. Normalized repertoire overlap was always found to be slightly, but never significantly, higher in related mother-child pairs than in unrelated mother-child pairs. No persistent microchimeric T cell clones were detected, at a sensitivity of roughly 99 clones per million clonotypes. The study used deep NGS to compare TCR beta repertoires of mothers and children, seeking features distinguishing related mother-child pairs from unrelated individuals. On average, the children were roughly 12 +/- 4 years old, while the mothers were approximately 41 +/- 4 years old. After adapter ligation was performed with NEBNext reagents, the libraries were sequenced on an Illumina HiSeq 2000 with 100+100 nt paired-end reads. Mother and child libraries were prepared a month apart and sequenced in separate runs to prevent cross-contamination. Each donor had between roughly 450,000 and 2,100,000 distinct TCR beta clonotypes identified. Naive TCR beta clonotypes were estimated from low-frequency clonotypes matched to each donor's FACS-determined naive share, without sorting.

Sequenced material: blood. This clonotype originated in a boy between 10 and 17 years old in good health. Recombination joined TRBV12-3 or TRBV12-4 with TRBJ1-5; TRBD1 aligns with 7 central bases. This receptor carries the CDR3 CASSTGDQPQHF. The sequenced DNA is TGTGCCAGCAGTACAGGGGATCAGCCCCAGCATTTT.